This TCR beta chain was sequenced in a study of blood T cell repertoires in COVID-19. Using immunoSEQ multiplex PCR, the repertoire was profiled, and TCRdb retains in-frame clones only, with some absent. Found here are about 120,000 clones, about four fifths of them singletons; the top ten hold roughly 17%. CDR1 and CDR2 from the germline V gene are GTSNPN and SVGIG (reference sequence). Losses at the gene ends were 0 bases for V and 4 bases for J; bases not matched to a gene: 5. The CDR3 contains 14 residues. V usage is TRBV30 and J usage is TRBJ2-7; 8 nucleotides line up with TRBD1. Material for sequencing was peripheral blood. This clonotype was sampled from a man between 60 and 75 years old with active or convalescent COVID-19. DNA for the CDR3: TGTGCCTGGAGTGTGATGCACAGGGGGTACGAGCAGTACTTC. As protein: CAWSVMHRGYEQYF.